The T cell receptor beta chain described here comes from a study of graft-versus-host responses after intestinal transplantation (TCRdb year 2021). As for the study more broadly: The transplants that recipients got were multivisceral, liver-intestinal, or isolated intestinal. Anti-thymocyte globulin induction was given to all recipients, followed by maintenance tacrolimus and steroids for 3 to 4 years. Alloreactive clones were identified by sequencing pre-transplant mixed lymphocyte reaction products and comparing these products with unstimulated pre-transplant donor and recipient T cells. After intestinal transplantation, graft-versus-host and host-versus-graft alloreactive T cell clones were followed in the graft, circulation and bone marrow using bulk TCR-beta CDR3 sequencing. Rather than going through the commercial service, samples from three later patients were sequenced in-house on an Illumina MiSeq and processed with MiXCR. Of the roughly 24 intestinal transplant recipients enrolled in the cohort, one of whom was a retransplant, a few patients without pretransplant specimens were excluded. A peak of at least 4% donor T cells among recipient peripheral blood mononuclear cells was the definition used for donor T cell macrochimerism.

For this clone: No antigen is known for it. No base quality information exists; no much larger clone differs at one position.

The time point label, read with the paper, signifies: cells obtained before transplantation from donor or recipient. CD3+CD4+ and CD3+CD8+ populations were FACS-sorted from unstimulated pre-transplant donor and recipient cells taken from spleen or lymph nodes. Paper-wide results and their limitations: Early after transplant, peak levels of circulating GvH clones were associated with declines in HvG clones. In patients with donor T cell macrochimerism, the allografts had high GvH to HvG T cell clonal ratios. GvH clones were detected in recipient bone marrow, and some of these GvH clones were observed earlier in ileal mucosa or blood, consistent with an intestinal mucosal origin. The relatively low number and heterogeneity of intestinal transplant patients limited the conclusions.

The CDR3 starts with the cysteine, ends with the phenylalanine, and has 15 residues. The kept DNA is CDR3 alone, 45 bases in frame from the first base. CDR1 SGHRS and CDR2 YFSETQ were looked up in the germline V gene. V loses 1 base, J loses 10 bases, and the germline ends lie 15 bases apart. The library was made by the immunoSEQ multiplex PCR assay. For most patients, genomic DNA was isolated using the Qiagen DNeasy Blood and Tissue Kit and was shipped frozen to Adaptive Biotechnologies for TCR sequencing. High-throughput TCR-beta CDR3 sequencing of genomic DNA from most patients was performed by Adaptive Biotechnologies. Under the source paper's analysis protocol: Adaptive's ImmunoSEQ software was the source of the TCR sequencing data for 18 patients, while three other patients were processed with MiXCR and VDJtools. To correct CD4 versus CD8 sorting errors, any sequence found in both subsets at a frequency ratio below 5:1 was removed. Because the origin of CDR3 nucleotide sequences shared between donor and recipient could not be assigned, those sequences were removed. To count as alloreactive, a clone needed at least 2-fold expansion over unstimulated cells and a minimum CFSE-low frequency of 0.002% (template counts) or 0.001% (read counts). Mappable clones were those detected in sequenced pre-transplant spleen, lymph node, or MLR CFSE-low populations of the donor or recipient. Cumulative frequency of alloreactive clones was calculated as a percentage of all sequences weighted by copy number. Drawn from immuneACCESS, this table holds only the in-frame rearrangements with V and J called that TCRdb kept. Clones are partly lost; checked studies trace under half to an unresolved V gene and leave the rest unexplained. Clonal size and the V and J genes are those of that table, whereas D and trimming came from the DNA. The sample profile shows roughly 110,000 clones; around 90% of them were found once. The biggest ten clones account for around 0.76% of the sample.

The sequence was obtained from a human donor who was the organ donor for an intestinal transplant. The input for sequencing was unstimulated CD4+ T cells sorted from spleen or lymph node cells, taken before transplant. The chain joins TRBV5-1 to TRBJ1-6; the D gene is perhaps TRBD1, on 6 matching bases. CDR3 reads: CASSLNRVKSSPLHF. At the DNA level, the sequence is TGCGCCAGCAGCTTGAACAGGGTAAAATCCTCACCCCTCCACTTT.